These 19 T cell receptor beta chains were all obtained from the same sample, sequenced in a study of blood T cell repertoires in COVID-19. Data came from immunoSEQ multiplex PCR; TCRdb stores just in-frame clones and leaves some out. The sample holds over 250,000 clones, 75% to 90% seen once. Sequenced: peripheral blood. These receptor sequences come from a woman in her sixties with acute or convalescent COVID-19.

The chain carries TRBV6-5 and TRBJ1-5, with 8 nucleotides matching TRBD1. The V and J ends lost 5 bases and 2 bases, in that order; junction bases with no gene match: 5. In germline, CDR1 is MNHEY, CDR2 SVGAGI. This CDR3 is built from 15 residues. CDR3 coding DNA: TGTGCCAGCAGTACAGGACAGGGAGGCAATCAGCCCCAGCATTTT. This sequence encodes CASSTGQGGNQPQHF.

This clone was found once. J is TRBJ1-6 and V is TRBV2; a weak D match, TRBD1 (6 bases). This CDR3 comprises 19 residues. The germline V gene has CDR1 SNHLY and CDR2 FYNNEI. The ends were cut back, 7 bases at V and 0 bases at J, with 22 bases in the middle. CDR3 DNA: TGTGCCAGCACAGGCAAAATTCCAGGGGAGAGCTCCTATAATTCACCCCTCCACTTT. It codes for CASTGKIPGESSYNSPLHF. Based on the CDR3 plus reference TRBV2 and TRBJ1-6, the full variable domain is EPEVTQTPSHQVTQMGQEVILRCVPISNHLYFYWYRQILGQKVEFLVSFYNNEISEKSEIFDDQFSVERPDGSNFTLKIRSTKLEDSAMYFCASTGKIPGESSYNSPLHFGNGTRLTVT.

The V gene is TRBV24-1, the J gene TRBJ2-3; D may be TRBD2 (7 bases). CDR3 length: 14 amino acids. V was shortened by 12 bases and J by 5 bases, with 20 bases between the two germline ends. Germline assignment: CDR1 KGHDR and CDR2 SFDVKD. The CDR3 spells CAVGAGAREDTQYF. DNA of the CDR3: TGTGCCGTCGGGGCGGGGGCTAGGGAAGATACGCAGTATTTT.

V usage is TRBV6-2 or TRBV6-3 and J usage is TRBJ2-1; D might be TRBD2 (5 bases). Between the trimmed V and J ends, which lost 2 bases and 6 bases, there was a span of 8 bases. The CDR3 runs 13 residues. Germline V gene data show CDR1 as MNHEY and CDR2 as SVGEGT. CDR3 sequence: CASSYGAANEQFF. CDR3 DNA sequence: TGTGCCAGCAGTTACGGAGCGGCCAATGAGCAGTTCTTC.

V and J are TRBV29-1 and TRBJ1-2; D remains unclear. In germline, CDR1 is SQVTM, CDR2 ANQGSEA. This CDR3 has 17 residues. With 0 bases removed from V and 0 bases from J, the gap between germline ends came to 17 bases. The chain's CDR3 is CSVEDGSDSRANYGYTF. The DNA for the CDR3 is TGCAGCGTTGAAGACGGCAGTGACTCACGGGCTAACTATGGCTACACCTTC.

This clone was detected once. The chain combines TRBV19 with TRBJ1-1; tentative D call: TRBD1 (6 bases). With 5 bases removed from V and 0 bases from J, the gap between germline ends came to 13 bases. Germline CDR1 and CDR2: LNHDA and SQIVND (reference sequence). This CDR3 has 15 residues. The CDR3 nucleotides read TGTGCCAGTAGTTCCGGACAGCAATTGAACACTGAAGCTTTCTTT. It encodes CASSSGQQLNTEAFF.

This rearrangement joins TRBV7-2 to TRBJ1-6; 11 bases are a match to TRBD1. This CDR3 has 15 residues. CDR1 and CDR2 from the germline V gene are SGHTA and FQGNSA. Trimming removed 0 bases from V and 9 bases from J; junction bases left unmatched: 1. CDR3 loop: CASSLAGQGGSPLHF. CDR3 coding DNA: TGTGCCAGCAGCTTAGCGGGACAGGGGGGTTCACCCCTCCACTTT.

The rearrangement joins TRBV24-1 to TRBJ2-1, with TRBD1 matching 9 bases. With 7 bases clipped from V and 4 bases from J, the junction kept 7 bases outside the gene matches. In germline, CDR1 is KGHDR, CDR2 SFDVKD. This CDR3 comprises 15 residues. The CDR3 here is CATSHTGGSYNEQFF. CDR3 sequence (DNA): TGTGCCACCAGCCACACAGGGGGCAGTTACAATGAGCAGTTCTTC.

This chain joins TRBV25-1 and TRBJ2-2, with TRBD1 matching 7 bases. The CDR3 totals 15 residues. CDR1 is MGHDK, CDR2 SYGVNS, per germline. Trimming took 5 bases from V and 0 from J; bases not matched to a gene: 3. The CDR3 protein is CASSRGQSNTGELFF. The DNA for the CDR3 is TGTGCCAGCAGTAGGGGACAGTCGAACACCGGGGAGCTGTTTTTT.

The chain has TRBV10-3 and TRBJ1-5; unclear D gene. The length of the CDR3 is 13 residues. Trimming took 8 bases from V and 6 from J, leaving 14 bases between them. Germline CDR1 and CDR2: ENHRY and SYGVKD. CDR3 protein: CAILGIPGQPQHF. As DNA, the CDR3 is TGTGCCATCTTAGGTATTCCAGGTCAGCCCCAGCATTTT.

This chain connects TRBV30 to TRBJ2-7; D is unresolved. Trimming cost V 3 bases and J 3 bases, with 12 bases left between them. The CDR3 has 13 residues. CDR1 is GTSNPN, CDR2 SVGIG, per germline (reference sequence). The CDR3 sequence: CAWRLERNYEQYF. In DNA, the CDR3 is TGTGCCTGGAGGCTGGAGCGAAACTACGAGCAGTACTTC.

Only one count was recorded for this clone. The gene calls are TRBV11-1 and TRBJ2-7, with a possible D match to TRBD1 (6 bases). V lost 5 bases and J lost 1, with 12 bases in between. The CDR3 covers 14 residues. Germline CDR1 and CDR2: SGHAT and FQDESV (reference sequence). In DNA form, the CDR3 reads TGTGCCAGCAGCCCAACAACAGGGTCCTACGAGCAGTACTTC. Encoded protein: CASSPTTGSYEQYF.

This CDR3 reads CASSVAVAGGTDTQYF. Here the CDR3 DNA reads TGTGCCAGCAGCGTAGCGGTAGCGGGGGGCACAGATACGCAGTATTTT. The V and J genes are TRBV9 and TRBJ2-3; 9 nucleotides line up with TRBD2. V was clipped by 0 bases and J by 1 base; unmatched bases: 3. Germline CDR1 is SGDLS and CDR2 is YYNGEE. The CDR3 has 16 residues.

The V and J genes are TRBV25-1 and TRBJ2-3; D perhaps matches TRBD2 (6 bases). The CDR3 is made up of 15 amino acids. V was shortened by 4 bases and J by 1 base, with 12 bases between the two germline ends. Germline values: CDR1 MGHDK, CDR2 SYGVNS. The CDR3 sequence is CASSVGLLRTDTQYF. In DNA form, the CDR3 reads TGTGCCAGCAGTGTGGGACTCCTCCGCACAGATACGCAGTATTTT. The variable domain in full, completed from reference TRBV25-1 and TRBJ2-3, reads EADIYQTPRYLVIGTGKKITLECSQTMGHDKMYWYQQDPGMELHLIHYSYGVNSTEKGDLSSESTVSRIRTEHFPLTLESARPSHTSQYLCASSVGLLRTDTQYFGPGTRLTVL.

This clone was counted a few times. The chain joins TRBV27 to TRBJ2-2; 7 nucleotides match TRBD1. CDR1 is MNHEY and CDR2 is SMNVEV in the germline V gene (reference sequence). Losses at the gene ends were 6 bases for V and 2 bases for J; bases not matched to a gene: 3. The CDR3 totals 14 residues. CDR3 DNA sequence: TGTGCCAGCAGGACAGGGTACAACACCGGGGAGCTGTTTTTT. It is translated as CASRTGYNTGELFF.

The genes are TRBV5-1 and TRBJ2-7; 10 positions agree with TRBD1. The CDR3 runs to 15 residues. The trim removed 4 bases at V and 5 bases at J, leaving 9 bases unmatched. CDR1 and CDR2 (germline): SGHRS, YFSETQ. The DNA of the CDR3 is TGCGCCAGCAGCCTAGAGGGGACAGGGGTGAACGAGCAGTACTTC. The encoded protein is CASSLEGTGVNEQYF.

This rearrangement joins TRBV28 to TRBJ1-2, with 7 bases lining up with TRBD1. V dropped 0 bases and J dropped 13; count of bases not matched to a gene: 8. The germline V gene encodes CDR1 MDHEN and CDR2 SYDVKM. The CDR3 sequence is 13 residues long. This chain's CDR3 is CASSLWVGGEVTF. CDR3 bases: TGTGCCAGCAGTTTATGGGTAGGGGGCGAGGTCACCTTC.

This chain joins TRBV5-6 and TRBJ1-2; 7 bases are a match to TRBD1. There are 17 residues in the CDR3. The ends lost 3 bases at V and 6 bases at J; junction bases unmatched: 17. The germline CDR1 and CDR2 sequences are SGHDT and YYEEEE. The CDR3 loop is CASSSLARGQRVDGYTF. The CDR3 DNA reads as TGTGCCAGCAGCTCCCTTGCACGGGGACAGAGGGTGGATGGCTACACCTTC.

This sequence joins TRBV5-4 and TRBJ1-3; D ambiguous. CDR3 length: 18 residues. Germline CDR1 is SGHNT and CDR2 is YYREEE (reference sequence). V shed 0 bases and J shed 1 base, with 17 bases lying between them. CDR3 amino acids: CASSLGARGIPSGNTIYF. CDR3 DNA sequence: TGTGCCAGCAGCTTGGGTGCCCGGGGTATTCCTTCTGGAAACACCATATATTTT.